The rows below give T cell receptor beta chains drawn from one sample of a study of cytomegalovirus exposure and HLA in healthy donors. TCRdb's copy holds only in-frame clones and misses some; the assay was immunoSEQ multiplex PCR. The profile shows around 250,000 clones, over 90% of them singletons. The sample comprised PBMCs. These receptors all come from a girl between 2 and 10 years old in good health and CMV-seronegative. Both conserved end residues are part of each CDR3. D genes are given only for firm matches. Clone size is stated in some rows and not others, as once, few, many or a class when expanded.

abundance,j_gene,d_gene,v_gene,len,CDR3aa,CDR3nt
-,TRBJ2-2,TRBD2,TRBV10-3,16,CAISALAGANTGELFF,TGTGCCATCTCGGCCTTAGCGGGGGCGAACACCGGGGAGCTGTTTTTT
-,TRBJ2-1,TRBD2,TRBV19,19,CASSIWREDLYYNYNEQFF,TGTGCCAGTAGTATATGGCGGGAGGACCTATATTATAACTACAATGAGCAGTTCTTC
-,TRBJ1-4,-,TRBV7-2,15,CASSLSPRTPEKLFF,TGTGCCAGCAGCTTATCCCCGAGGACTCCTGAAAAACTGTTTTTT
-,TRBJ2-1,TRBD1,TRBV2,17,CASPILSGTGDYNEQFF,TGTGCCAGCCCGATCCTTTCCGGGACAGGAGACTACAATGAGCAGTTCTTC
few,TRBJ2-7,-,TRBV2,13,CASSIRETYEQYF,TGTGCCAGCAGTATCCGAGAAACCTACGAGCAGTACTTC
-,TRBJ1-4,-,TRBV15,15,CATSSYRVGDEKLFF,TGTGCCACCAGCAGTTACAGGGTGGGGGATGAAAAACTGTTTTTT
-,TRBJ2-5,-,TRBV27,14,CASSYPDYPETQYF,TGTGCCAGCAGTTACCCGGACTACCCAGAGACCCAGTACTTC
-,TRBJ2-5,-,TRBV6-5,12,CASSQSGETQYF,TGTGCCAGCAGTCAGTCGGGGGAAACCCAGTACTTC
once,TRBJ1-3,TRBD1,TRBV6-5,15,CASSKDRASGNTIYF,TGTGCCAGCAGCAAAGACAGGGCCTCTGGAAACACCATATATTTT
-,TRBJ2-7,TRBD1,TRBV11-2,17,CASSLERAGTGGRKQYF,TGTGCCAGCAGCTTAGAGAGGGCCGGGACAGGCGGCAGGAAGCAGTACTTC
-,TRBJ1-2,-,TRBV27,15,CASSYPVLGDYGYTF,TGTGCCAGCAGTTACCCCGTCCTGGGCGACTATGGCTACACCTTC
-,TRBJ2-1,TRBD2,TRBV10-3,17,CAISESRSSGTENEQFF,TGTGCCATCAGTGAGTCGCGGAGTAGCGGGACGGAGAATGAGCAGTTCTTC
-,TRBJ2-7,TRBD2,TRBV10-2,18,CASSEPGLVSRSGYEQYF,TGCGCCAGCAGTGAACCGGGACTAGTATCTAGGTCGGGCTACGAGCAGTACTTC
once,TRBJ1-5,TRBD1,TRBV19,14,CASRETGINQPQHF,TGTGCCAGTAGAGAGACAGGGATCAATCAGCCCCAGCATTTT
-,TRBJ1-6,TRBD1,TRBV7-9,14,CASSLQGEESPLHF,TGTGCCAGCAGCCTACAGGGGGAAGAATCACCCCTCCACTTT
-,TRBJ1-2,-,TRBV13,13,CASSPMGGEGYTF,TGTGCCAGCAGCCCGATGGGCGGGGAAGGCTACACCTTC
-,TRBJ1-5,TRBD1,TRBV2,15,CASSEGTGGLQPQHF,TGTGCCAGCAGTGAAGGGACAGGGGGCCTTCAGCCCCAGCATTTT
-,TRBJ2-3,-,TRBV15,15,CATSMGAPIQNTQYF,TGTGCCACCAGCATGGGAGCCCCGATACAGAATACGCAGTATTTT
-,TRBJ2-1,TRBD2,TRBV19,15,CASSIGAGSYNEQFF,TGTGCCAGTAGTATAGGAGCGGGATCCTACAATGAGCAGTTCTTC
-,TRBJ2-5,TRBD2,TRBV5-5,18,CASSLAGGILSSQETQYF,TGTGCCAGCAGCTTGGCGGGGGGGATCTTGTCGTCCCAAGAGACCCAGTACTTC
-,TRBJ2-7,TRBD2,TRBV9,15,CASSVGSGSSYEQYF,TGTGCCAGCAGCGTAGGAAGCGGGAGCTCCTACGAGCAGTACTTC
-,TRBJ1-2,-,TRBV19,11,CASSNNYGYTF,TGTGCCAGTAGTAACAATTATGGCTACACCTTC
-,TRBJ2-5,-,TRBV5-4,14,CASSSGGLEETQYF,TGTGCCAGCTCCTCGGGGGGCCTGGAAGAGACCCAGTACTTC
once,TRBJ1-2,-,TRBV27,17,CASSLSPDVGQIYGYTF,TGTGCCAGCAGTTTATCCCCGGACGTGGGGCAGATCTATGGCTACACCTTC
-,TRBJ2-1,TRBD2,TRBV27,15,CASSLSSGDYNEQFF,TGTGCCAGCAGTTTGTCTAGCGGGGACTACAATGAGCAGTTCTTC
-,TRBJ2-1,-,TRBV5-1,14,CASSAPPGYNEQFF,TGCGCCAGCAGCGCGCCGCCGGGTTACAATGAGCAGTTCTTC
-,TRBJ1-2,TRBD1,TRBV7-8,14,CASSLRTGSWGYTF,TGTGCCAGCAGCTTACGGACAGGGTCGTGGGGCTACACCTTC
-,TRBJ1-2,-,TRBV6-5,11,CASAGYYGYTF,TGTGCCAGCGCGGGGTACTATGGCTACACCTTC
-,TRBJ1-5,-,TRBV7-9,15,CASSRDSSGNQPQHF,TGTGCCAGCAGCCGAGACAGTTCGGGCAATCAGCCCCAGCATTTT